What follows are 30 T cell receptor beta chains derived from one specimen sequenced in a study of shared clonotypes between healthy human individuals. Naive CD8 cells comprised CD45RO-negative, CCR7-positively selected cells, excluding terminally differentiated effector memory CD45RA+ cells. TCRdb's table, derived via immunoSEQ multiplex PCR, lists solely in-frame clones and lacks some. This table has over 2 million clones, approximately 95% appearing once. Material: naive CD8+ T cells sorted from blood. Receptors originate from a young man in good health.

This clone was observed once. The chain links TRBV4-3 to TRBJ2-3, with TRBD2 matching 7 bases. V was clipped by 0 bases and J by 6 bases; unmatched bases: 9. The CDR3 is 16 residues long. Germline values: CDR1 LGHNA, CDR2 YSLEER. CDR3 amino acids: CASSQDLSGTYDTQYF. CDR3 DNA: TGCGCCAGCAGCCAAGATCTGAGCGGGACGTATGATACGCAGTATTTT.

The V and J genes are TRBV28 and TRBJ2-7; TRBD1 aligns across 10 bases. Germline V CDR1 and CDR2: MDHEN, SYDVKM. The junction had 6 bases not matched to a gene; V was cut back by 4 bases and J by 3 bases. The CDR3 covers 15 residues. The DNA of the CDR3 is TGTGCCAGCAGTTGGCCCGGGACAGGGGACTACGAGCAGTACTTC. Its protein is CASSWPGTGDYEQYF.

V is TRBV6-6 and J is TRBJ2-7; D is unresolved. Trimming removed 0 bases at V and 5 bases at J, with 5 bases between. This CDR3 is built from 12 residues. Looked up from germline, CDR1 is MNHNY and CDR2 is SVGAGI (reference sequence). CDR3 in DNA: TGTGCCAGCAGTTACTCACACCACGAGCAGTACTTC. Its translation: CASSYSHHEQYF.

The V gene is TRBV5-6, the J gene TRBJ1-1, with a tentative D call TRBD1 (5 bases). The length of the CDR3 is 11 residues. The germline V gene encodes CDR1 SGHDT and CDR2 YYEEEE. V lost 2 bases, J lost 7 bases, and 6 bases lay in between. The CDR3 reads CASSFTGEAFF. For the CDR3, the DNA is TGTGCCAGCAGCTTTACAGGTGAAGCTTTCTTT.

This clone has a single count. This CDR3 reads CASSLGMGWQETQYF. In DNA form, the CDR3 reads TGTGCCAGCAGCTTGGGTATGGGCTGGCAAGAGACCCAGTACTTC. The V and J genes are TRBV5-4 and TRBJ2-5; D is undetermined. The germline V gene encodes CDR1 SGHNT and CDR2 YYREEE (reference sequence). Trimming cost V 0 bases and J 2 bases, with 11 bases left between them. The CDR3 length is 15 residues. The full variable domain, rest sourced from reference TRBV5-4 and TRBJ2-5, is ETGVTQSPTHLIKTRGQQVTLRCSSQSGHNTVSWYQQALGQGPQFIFQYYREEENGRGNFPPRFSGLQFPNYSSELNVNALELDDSALYLCASSLGMGWQETQYFGPGTRLLVL.

The chain has TRBV15 and TRBJ1-1; TRBD1 is a possible D gene (6 bases). V was trimmed by 4 bases and J by 1 base, leaving 16 bases between them. Germline-derived CDR1 and CDR2 are LNHNV and YYDKDF (reference sequence). The CDR3 is made up of 16 amino acids. CDR3 nucleotides: TGTGCCACCAGCATCTTCGGGGGGCGAGGGAACACTGAAGCTTTCTTT. Its translation is CATSIFGGRGNTEAFF.

The CDR3 spells CAISESGDGFPYEQYF. The CDR3 region has the DNA TGTGCCATCAGTGAGTCTGGGGACGGTTTTCCCTACGAGCAGTACTTC. The chain has TRBV10-3 and TRBJ2-7; D may be TRBD1 or TRBD2 (5 bases each). The CDR3 loop spans 16 amino acids. The V and J ends lost 0 bases and 2 bases respectively, with 14 bases between them. CDR1 and CDR2 from the germline V gene are ENHRY and SYGVKD.

This chain links TRBV6-1 with TRBJ2-7; no definite D call. The CDR3 spans 14 residues. Trimming shortened V by 2 bases and J by 6 bases, and 14 bases separated the two germline ends. The germline gives CDR1 MNHNS, CDR2 SASEGT. The CDR3 nucleotides read TGTGCCAGCAGTGAACTTTGGGCCCTGTCCGAGCAGTACTTC. Its translation: CASSELWALSEQYF.

The rearrangement joins TRBV2 to TRBJ2-7; 13 nucleotides agree with TRBD2. The CDR3 spans 16 residues. Trimming removed 1 base from V and 7 bases from J; junction bases left unmatched: 7. Germline V gene sequence: CDR1 SNHLY, CDR2 FYNNEI. CDR3: CASSEEGLAGVGEQYF. The CDR3 region has the DNA TGTGCCAGCAGTGAAGAAGGACTAGCGGGAGTGGGGGAGCAGTACTTC.

The J gene is TRBJ1-2, the V gene TRBV28; D is unresolved. V lost 1 base to trimming and J lost 8 bases, with 11 bases between them. The CDR3 runs 13 residues. Germline V CDR1 and CDR2: MDHEN, SYDVKM. The CDR3 DNA reads as TGTGCCAGCAGTTTATTAACGGGGAGCGGCTACACCTTC. Its protein is CASSLLTGSGYTF.

CDR3 bases: TGTGCCTGGAGTGTAGAGGGGACAGGACTCCAAAAATCCTATGGCTACACCTTC. Amino acid sequence: CAWSVEGTGLQKSYGYTF. The chain links TRBV30 to TRBJ1-2; 8 bases align to TRBD1. This CDR3 has 18 amino acids. Unmatched junction bases numbered 16, after V lost 0 bases and J lost 4 bases. The germline gives CDR1 GTSNPN, CDR2 SVGIG (reference sequence).

This clone has just one count. The CDR3 nucleotides are TGTGCCTGGAGTGTACCAGGGACGGGCACAGATACGCAGTATTTT. Its translation: CAWSVPGTGTDTQYF. This sequence joins TRBV30 and TRBJ2-3; possibly TRBD1 or TRBD2 for D (5 bases each). The CDR3 is 15 amino acids. The germline V and J ends were trimmed by 0 bases and 1 base, with 11 bases remaining between them. Germline V CDR1 and CDR2: GTSNPN, SVGIG (reference sequence).

With regard to this clone: Distinct nucleotide sequences in the sample also encode this CDR3. The chain combines TRBV7-9 with TRBJ2-3, with TRBD1 matching over 7 bases. The V gene end was trimmed by 1 base and the J gene end by 2 bases; junction bases not matched to a gene: 3. From germline, CDR1 is SEHNR and CDR2 FQNEAQ (reference sequence). This CDR3 has 15 residues. In DNA form, the CDR3 reads TGTGCCAGCAGCTTAGGGACAGGCTCCACAGATACGCAGTATTTT. It is translated as CASSLGTGSTDTQYF.

The chain links TRBV9 to TRBJ2-6, with D perhaps matching TRBD1 or TRBD2 (5 bases each). The germline V gene encodes CDR1 SGDLS and CDR2 YYNGEE. The CDR3 is made up of 13 amino acids. Trimming took 5 bases from V and 2 from J, leaving 5 bases between them. The CDR3 nucleotides are TGTGCCAGCAGGGGGGCTGGGGCCAACGTCCTGACTTTC. As protein: CASRGAGANVLTF. The whole variable domain, filled in from reference TRBV9 and TRBJ2-6, reads DSGVTQTPKHLITATGQRVTLRCSPRSGDLSVYWYQQSLDQGLQFLIQYYNGEERAKGNILERFSAQQFPDLHSELNLSSLELGDSALYFCASRGAGANVLTFGAGSRLTVL.

This chain's CDR3 is CASSFAGENPYNEQFF. DNA for the CDR3: TGTGCCAGCAGTTTTGCGGGGGAGAACCCCTACAATGAGCAGTTCTTC. This chain joins TRBV27 and TRBJ2-1; TRBD2 matches 7 bases. Germline trimming cut 3 bases from V and 2 bases from J; bases unmatched to any gene: 7. This CDR3 has 16 residues. In germline, CDR1 is MNHEY, CDR2 SMNVEV (reference sequence).

The CDR3: CASSRRRTDTQYF. CDR3 bases: TGTGCCAGCAGTCGTAGGCGGACAGATACGCAGTATTTT. This chain links TRBV13 with TRBJ2-3; D is uncertain. V was trimmed by 6 bases and J by 3 bases, leaving 10 bases between them. CDR1 and CDR2 from the germline V gene are PRHDT and FYEKMQ (reference sequence). CDR3 length: 13 amino acids. The full variable domain, with the rest looked up from reference TRBV13 and TRBJ2-3, is AAGVIQSPRHLIKEKRETATLKCYPIPRHDTVYWYQQGPGQDPQFLISFYEKMQSDKGSIPDRFSAQQFSDYHSELNMSSLELGDSALYFCASSRRRTDTQYFGPGTRLTVL.

The gene calls are TRBV13 and TRBJ1-1; D gene ambiguous. This CDR3 has 15 residues. Trimming removed 5 bases from V and 6 bases from J, with 19 bases in between. Germline CDR1 reads PRHDT; CDR2 reads FYEKMQ (reference sequence). CDR3 sequence reads: CASSPYLPGQSEAFF. The CDR3 bases are TGTGCCAGCAGCCCCTATCTCCCTGGGCAGTCTGAAGCTTTCTTT. Based on the CDR3 plus reference TRBV13 and TRBJ1-1, the full variable domain is AAGVIQSPRHLIKEKRETATLKCYPIPRHDTVYWYQQGPGQDPQFLISFYEKMQSDKGSIPDRFSAQQFSDYHSELNMSSLELGDSALYFCASSPYLPGQSEAFFGQGTRLTVV.

The CDR3 spells CASSGTSGGPNEQFF. As DNA, the CDR3 is TGTGCCAGCAGCGGGACTAGCGGGGGTCCCAATGAGCAGTTCTTC. The chain links TRBV5-4 to TRBJ2-1; 14 bases map to TRBD2. The CDR3 loop spans 15 amino acids. Germline lookup yields CDR1 SGHNT and CDR2 YYREEE (reference sequence). V gave up 4 bases and J gave up 6 bases; unmatched junction bases: 3. The whole variable domain, remainder taken from reference TRBV5-4 and TRBJ2-1, is ETGVTQSPTHLIKTRGQQVTLRCSSQSGHNTVSWYQQALGQGPQFIFQYYREEENGRGNFPPRFSGLQFPNYSSELNVNALELDDSALYLCASSGTSGGPNEQFFGPGTRLTVL.

The chain combines TRBV4-2 with TRBJ1-4; weak D call: TRBD1 (5 bases). Germline V gives CDR1 LGHNA, CDR2 YNFKEQ. The CDR3 totals 14 residues. Trimming shortened V by 0 bases and J by 8 bases, and 10 bases separated the two germline ends. The CDR3 here is CASSQEGVSEKLFF. CDR3 coding DNA: TGTGCCAGCAGCCAAGAAGGGGTATCAGAAAAACTGTTTTTT.

Turning to this clone: Other nucleotide sequences from this sample produce the same CDR3. The chain joins TRBV9 to TRBJ2-3; TRBD1 or TRBD2 may be the D gene (6 bases each). With 3 bases removed from V and 5 bases from J, the gap between germline ends came to 7 bases. CDR3 length equals 12 residues. Germline loops: CDR1 SGDLS, CDR2 YYNGEE. The CDR3: CASSEGGDTQYF. The CDR3 bases are TGTGCCAGCAGCGAGGGGGGAGATACGCAGTATTTT.

The rearrangement joins TRBV4-3 to TRBJ2-2; D is unclear. Germline CDR1 is LGHNA and CDR2 is YSLEER. The CDR3 sequence is 14 residues long. V gave up 0 bases and J gave up 4 bases, with 6 bases separating them. As DNA, the CDR3 is TGCGCCAGCAGCCAAGACGTAGCCACCGGGGAGCTGTTTTTT. Amino acids: CASSQDVATGELFF.

Note on this clone: The sample contains more than one DNA sequence encoding this CDR3. The V call is TRBV10-3, the J call TRBJ2-5; tentative D call: TRBD1 (7 bases). V was trimmed by 2 bases and J by 5 bases, leaving 18 bases between them. The CDR3 contains 16 residues. In germline, CDR1 is ENHRY, CDR2 SYGVKD. The DNA for the CDR3 is TGTGCCATCAGTGAGCCTGAAAGACAGGGACTTGAGACCCAGTACTTC. Protein product: CAISEPERQGLETQYF.

The rearrangement links TRBV4-3 to TRBJ2-7, with 9 bases identical to TRBD2. Germline CDR1 LGHNA, CDR2 YSLEER. The J segment lost 6 bases and the V segment lost 0 bases, leaving 6 bases of the junction unmatched. This CDR3 region has 15 residues. In DNA form, the CDR3 reads TGCGCCAGCAGCCAAGATCGGGCGGGAGGGATCGAGCAGTACTTC. It specifies CASSQDRAGGIEQYF.

This chain uses TRBV6-9 with TRBJ1-5, with D hard to call. Trimming pared 4 bases from V and 1 base from J, leaving 14 bases between. Germline lookup yields CDR1 MNHGY and CDR2 SVAAGI. The CDR3 spans 16 residues. The CDR3 DNA reads as TGTGCCAGCAGTTCACCCGGGGTCGACAGCAATCAGCCCCAGCATTTT. Translation: CASSSPGVDSNQPQHF.

The chain links TRBV6-5 to TRBJ1-2, with D tentatively TRBD1 (5 bases). This CDR3 spans 15 amino acids. The V and J ends lost 5 bases and 7 bases respectively, with 20 bases between them. Germline V gives CDR1 MNHEY, CDR2 SVGAGI. The CDR3 nucleotides are TGTGCCAGCAGTAGCTTGGGGACGTACTTTTTTGGCTACACCTTC. Its protein is CASSSLGTYFFGYTF.

This chain links TRBV2 with TRBJ1-1, with D unresolved. The CDR3 is 15 residues long. Looked up from germline, CDR1 is SNHLY and CDR2 is FYNNEI. Trimming took off 0 bases at V and 1 base at J, with 9 bases between the two ends. CDR3 bases: TGTGCCAGCAGTGAAGCAGCAGCGTGGAACACTGAAGCTTTCTTT. Amino acids: CASSEAAAWNTEAFF.

In the case of this clone: Since the CDR3 does not end with the conserved phenylalanine or tryptophan, this likely comes from a read error. This chain connects TRBV4-1 to TRBJ1-6; the D is unclear. Between the trimmed V and J ends, which lost 3 bases and 10 bases, there was a span of 16 bases. This CDR3 is 15 amino acids long. Germline values: CDR1 MGHRA, CDR2 YSYEKL. The CDR3 sequence: CASSQTRVESSPLHS. CDR3 nucleotides: TGCGCCAGCAGCCAGACAAGGGTGGAGTCATCACCCCTCCACTCT.

The gene calls are TRBV14 and TRBJ2-5; D perhaps matches TRBD2 (6 bases). This CDR3 contains 15 residues. The germline CDR1 and CDR2 sequences are SGHDN and FVKESK. V lost 0 bases and J 4 bases, leaving 12 bases between the germline ends. The CDR3 nucleotides are TGTGCCAGCAGCCAAGATCTAGCGTGGGGAGAGACCCAGTACTTC. It is translated as CASSQDLAWGETQYF.

This clone came up once. This chain joins TRBV6-1 and TRBJ2-3; 11 bases match TRBD2. The V segment lost 3 bases and the J segment 2 bases; nucleotides outside the gene matches: 4. CDR1 is MNHNS, CDR2 SASEGT, per germline. The CDR3 is 16 residues long. The CDR3 region has the DNA TGTGCCAGCAGTGATCTGACTAGCGGGACCACAGATACGCAGTATTTT. Encoded protein: CASSDLTSGTTDTQYF.

The chain joins TRBV13 to TRBJ1-4; D is undetermined. V was trimmed by 3 bases and J by 6 bases, leaving 8 bases between them. The CDR3 runs to 13 residues. In germline, CDR1 is PRHDT, CDR2 FYEKMQ (reference sequence). The CDR3 sequence: CASSFWGDEKLFF. The CDR3 DNA follows: TGTGCCAGCAGCTTCTGGGGAGATGAAAAACTGTTTTTT.